This paragraph covers one T cell receptor (beta chain) sequence. The data were obtained in a study of Ad26.COV2.S vaccination and SARS-CoV-2 variants. The protocol was immunoSEQ multiplex PCR, while the TCRdb copy is restricted to in-frame clones and leaves out a portion. The sample carries 350,000 to 450,000 clones, roughly 87% recorded once. The treatment here: roughly 20 received Ad26.COV2.S at low or high dose, single or two shots; 5 received placebo; per-sample allocation not given. Specimen acquisition occurred on day 63 following the initial vaccine or placebo injection. There are 12 residues in the CDR3. V was pared by 5 bases and J by 6 bases, with 7 bases between. From germline, CDR1 is LGHDT and CDR2 YNNKEL (reference sequence).

The rearrangement joins TRBV3-1 (or the pseudogene TRBV3-2) to TRBJ2-2; D gene ambiguous. The TCR was taken from a person aged 18-65 years who received the Ad26.COV2.S COVID-19 vaccine or a placebo. The input for sequencing was peripheral blood, taken in a trial of Ad26.COV2.S vaccine versus placebo. The CDR3 bases are TGTGCCAGCAGCGGTCTGGCCGGGGAGCTGTTTTTT. It translates to CASSGLAGELFF.